Detailed here is one T cell receptor (beta chain). This clone was counted a single time. No antigen is known for it. No per-base quality is available; no much larger clone lies one base away. The entry originates in a study of blood T cell repertoires in COVID-19 (dated by TCRdb to 2018 to 2020). At the level of the whole study: The collaborator samples originated in the United States, Italy and Spain and spanned the acute and convalescent phases of COVID-19. The prospective study material was composed of cDNA or gDNA derived from T cells, B-cell-depleted T cells, or PBMCs. Deeply sampled blood TCRbeta repertoires from subjects exposed to, actively infected with, or recovered from COVID-19 were included in the dataset. The repertoires were released in a freely available public database meant as a resource for research on the immune response to SARS-CoV-2. The samples were drawn from two sources: the first 160 participants of the ongoing ImmuneRACE study, and about 1,300 subjects contributed by 6 global collaborators. Nearly every sample came with metadata listing a de-identified subject ID, COVID-19 status, age in years and sex. Where available, HLA class I and class II types were taken from metadata supplied by the sample provider and were not determined by assay-based typing. Overall results and qualifications from the work: How much clinical and demographic metadata was included differed by source and by participant, and the metadata was provided uncurated.

Participants in the prospective study were aged roughly 18 to 100 years, lived in 24 United States geographic areas, and enrolled through a virtual design. In the prospective study, cohorts were assigned on the basis of participant-reported clinical history obtained from a screening survey and a study questionnaire. Recovered participants in ImmuneRACE Cohort 3 were defined as having two consecutive negative NP/OP PCR tests, clearance from a healthcare professional, or resolution of symptoms. Each participant in the prospective study had whole blood, serum and a nasopharyngeal or oropharyngeal swab collected by mobile phlebotomists. Prospective study participants could optionally give additional blood draws and questionnaires over an approximately 2-month period. Prospective study blood samples were shipped either frozen or at room temperature before DNA extraction. The immunoSEQ Assay, a bias-controlled multiplex PCR, was used to amplify TCRbeta CDR3 regions from genomic DNA. On the authors' methods: The number of nucleated cells in each sample was estimated from the amplification of reference gene primers within the assay. Sequence reads were collapsed and filtered to measure the absolute abundance of every unique TCRbeta CDR3 rearrangement. For each sample, productive Simpson clonality was calculated as the square root of Simpson's diversity index across productive rearrangements. Drawn from immuneACCESS, this table holds only the in-frame rearrangements with V and J called that TCRdb kept. Clones are partly lost; checked studies trace under half to an unresolved V gene and leave the rest unexplained. The V and J calls and clone size come from that table; D and trimming were worked out from the DNA. Present in this sample are about 130,000 clones, approximately 86% of which were seen just once. Clones ranked in the top ten supply about 2.5% of the sample.

The CDR3 goes from the cysteine to the phenylalanine over 16 residues. The CDR3 DNA has 48 bases and is translated from base 1. CDR1 and CDR2 are read off the germline V gene as MNHEY and SVGEGT. For this chain, trimming is 5 bases at the V end and 4 bases at the J end, and the number of junction bases without a gene match is 12. The chain is assembled from TRBV6-2 or TRBV6-3 and TRBJ2-7, and 9 junctional nucleotides match TRBD1. Input material: PBMCs or T cells enriched from blood (not recorded which). The TCR was taken from a woman aged 45-65 years who had recovered from COVID-19. CDR3 reads: CASSPPPGTGMYEQYF. The sequenced DNA is TGTGCCAGCAGTCCACCTCCCGGGACAGGGATGTACGAGCAGTACTTC.